Sequencing of this T cell receptor (beta chain) was carried out in a study of T cell responses to AZD1222 COVID-19 vaccine. There are 15 residues in the CDR3. Per the germline V gene, CDR1 is LNHNV and CDR2 is YYDKDF (reference sequence). Germline trimming cut 6 bases from V and 5 bases from J; bases unmatched to any gene: 10. Using immunoSEQ multiplex PCR, the repertoire was profiled, and TCRdb retains in-frame clones only, with some absent. The repertoire holds 150,000 to 200,000 clones, with 90% to 95% as singletons. The input for sequencing was peripheral blood, taken 28 days after the second AZD1222 dose. J is TRBJ2-1 and V is TRBV15, with 7 nucleotides matching TRBD2. The TCR sequence derives from an adult who received the AZD1222 COVID-19 vaccine. The CDR3 nucleotides are TGTGCCACCAGAGGTGGGGGGGGAGGAAACAATGAGCAGTTCTTC. It yields the protein CATRGGGGGNNEQFF.